The subject of this entry is one T cell receptor beta chain. In the study's own analysis: Scientists estimated how many nucleated cells there were by amplifying reference gene primers. Generated by immunoSEQ multiplex PCR, the TCRdb table keeps only in-frame clones and is missing some. V, J and clone size reflect that table, while D and trimming were determined from the DNA. The table has approximately 90,000 clones, 70% to 80% seen once; the top ten hold about 24%. The data were obtained in a study of blood T cell repertoires in COVID-19. As for the study in general: T cells, B-cell-depleted T cells, or PBMCs supplied cDNA or gDNA.

This CDR3 region has 20 residues. V shed 0 bases, J shed 4 bases, and the junction held 17 bases outside the gene matches. Per germline, CDR1 LGHNA and CDR2 YNFKEQ. The chain is built from TRBV4-2 and TRBJ2-3; 9 bases agree with TRBD2. The TCR was taken from a human donor in a cohort sampled during active COVID-19. What was sequenced was peripheral blood. The CDR3 reads CASSQEVAGAWGRTPDTQYF. The CDR3 DNA sequence: TGTGCCAGCAGCCAAGAGGTAGCGGGAGCATGGGGGCGCACACCAGATACGCAGTATTTT.